This entry concerns a single T cell receptor (beta chain). No antigen is known for it. V lost 1 base, J lost 7 bases, and 2 bases lay in between. In germline, CDR1 is LNHNV, CDR2 YYDKDF (reference sequence). There are 12 residues in the CDR3. This entry belongs to a study of cytomegalovirus exposure and HLA in healthy donors. Study results and caveats: Association of a missense DCLRE1C variant with TCR beta V- and J-gene trimming was reported in a later analysis. Reportedly, HLA-A and HLA-B alleles of most subjects were accurately predicted from TCR beta.

PCR was performed using 60 Vbeta and 13 Jbeta primers. The repertoire was sequenced with immunoSEQ multiplex PCR; TCRdb's copy has only in-frame clones and lacks some. The repertoire holds approximately 110,000 clones, roughly 15% seen once, with over 0.65% in the top ten. Sequenced sample: PBMCs. This TCR was recovered from a female donor in good health and CMV-seronegative. J is TRBJ1-6 and V is TRBV15; D remains unclear. In DNA, the CDR3 is TGTGCCACCAGCAGAGCGAATTCACCCCTCCACTTT. It is translated as CATSRANSPLHF. Using reference TRBV15 and TRBJ1-6 for the parts outside the CDR3, the full variable domain is DAMVIQNPRYQVTQFGKPVTLSCSQTLNHNVMYWYQQKSSQAPKLLFHYYDKDFNNEADTPDNFQSRRPNTSFCFLDIRSPGLGDTAMYLCATSRANSPLHFGNGTRLTVT.